This TCR beta chain was profiled in a study of cytomegalovirus exposure and HLA in healthy donors. Turning to the study itself: The study placed approximately 81% of its roughly 410 genotyped donors in the Caucasian-associated ancestry cluster. Overall study results and limits: The number of N-insertions in an Asian-associated ancestry cluster was reportedly below the roughly 700-donor mean in a later analysis. Reportedly, TCR beta sequences accurately predicted HLA-A and HLA-B alleles in most subjects.

This CDR3 has 13 residues. The germline V gene has CDR1 MNHEY and CDR2 SVGAGI. Amplification used 60 Vbeta primers and 13 Jbeta primers. The data were produced by immunoSEQ multiplex PCR, yet TCRdb's version contains in-frame clones alone and is incomplete. The sample includes under 200,000 clones, about three quarters seen only once; the top ten take roughly 2.8%. A remark on this clone: Its antigen is as yet unknown.

The sample was PBMCs. The origin of this receptor is a woman aged 35 to 49 in good health and CMV-seropositive. The J gene is TRBJ2-5, the V gene TRBV6-5, with TRBD2 as a possible D gene (5 bases). The DNA end lines up better with TRBJ2-7; the J call may be wrong. The CDR3 nucleotides are TGTGCCAGCAGTTCTAGCCTTACCTACGAGCAGTACTTC. Encoded protein: CASSSSLTYEQYF.